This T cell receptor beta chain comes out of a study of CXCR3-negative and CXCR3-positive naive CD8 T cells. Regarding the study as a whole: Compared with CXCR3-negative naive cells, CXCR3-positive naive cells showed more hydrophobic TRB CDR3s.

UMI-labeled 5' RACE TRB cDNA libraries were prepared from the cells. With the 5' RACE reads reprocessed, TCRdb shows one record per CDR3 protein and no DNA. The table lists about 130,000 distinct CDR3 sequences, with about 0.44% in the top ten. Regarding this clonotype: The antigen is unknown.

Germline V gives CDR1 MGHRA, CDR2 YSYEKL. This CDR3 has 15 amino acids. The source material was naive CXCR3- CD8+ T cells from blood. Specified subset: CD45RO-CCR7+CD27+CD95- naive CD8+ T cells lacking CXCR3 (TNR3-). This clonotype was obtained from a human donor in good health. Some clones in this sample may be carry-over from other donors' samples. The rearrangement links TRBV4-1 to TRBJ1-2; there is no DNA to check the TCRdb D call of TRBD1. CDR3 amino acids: CASSQGPGHDYGYTF.